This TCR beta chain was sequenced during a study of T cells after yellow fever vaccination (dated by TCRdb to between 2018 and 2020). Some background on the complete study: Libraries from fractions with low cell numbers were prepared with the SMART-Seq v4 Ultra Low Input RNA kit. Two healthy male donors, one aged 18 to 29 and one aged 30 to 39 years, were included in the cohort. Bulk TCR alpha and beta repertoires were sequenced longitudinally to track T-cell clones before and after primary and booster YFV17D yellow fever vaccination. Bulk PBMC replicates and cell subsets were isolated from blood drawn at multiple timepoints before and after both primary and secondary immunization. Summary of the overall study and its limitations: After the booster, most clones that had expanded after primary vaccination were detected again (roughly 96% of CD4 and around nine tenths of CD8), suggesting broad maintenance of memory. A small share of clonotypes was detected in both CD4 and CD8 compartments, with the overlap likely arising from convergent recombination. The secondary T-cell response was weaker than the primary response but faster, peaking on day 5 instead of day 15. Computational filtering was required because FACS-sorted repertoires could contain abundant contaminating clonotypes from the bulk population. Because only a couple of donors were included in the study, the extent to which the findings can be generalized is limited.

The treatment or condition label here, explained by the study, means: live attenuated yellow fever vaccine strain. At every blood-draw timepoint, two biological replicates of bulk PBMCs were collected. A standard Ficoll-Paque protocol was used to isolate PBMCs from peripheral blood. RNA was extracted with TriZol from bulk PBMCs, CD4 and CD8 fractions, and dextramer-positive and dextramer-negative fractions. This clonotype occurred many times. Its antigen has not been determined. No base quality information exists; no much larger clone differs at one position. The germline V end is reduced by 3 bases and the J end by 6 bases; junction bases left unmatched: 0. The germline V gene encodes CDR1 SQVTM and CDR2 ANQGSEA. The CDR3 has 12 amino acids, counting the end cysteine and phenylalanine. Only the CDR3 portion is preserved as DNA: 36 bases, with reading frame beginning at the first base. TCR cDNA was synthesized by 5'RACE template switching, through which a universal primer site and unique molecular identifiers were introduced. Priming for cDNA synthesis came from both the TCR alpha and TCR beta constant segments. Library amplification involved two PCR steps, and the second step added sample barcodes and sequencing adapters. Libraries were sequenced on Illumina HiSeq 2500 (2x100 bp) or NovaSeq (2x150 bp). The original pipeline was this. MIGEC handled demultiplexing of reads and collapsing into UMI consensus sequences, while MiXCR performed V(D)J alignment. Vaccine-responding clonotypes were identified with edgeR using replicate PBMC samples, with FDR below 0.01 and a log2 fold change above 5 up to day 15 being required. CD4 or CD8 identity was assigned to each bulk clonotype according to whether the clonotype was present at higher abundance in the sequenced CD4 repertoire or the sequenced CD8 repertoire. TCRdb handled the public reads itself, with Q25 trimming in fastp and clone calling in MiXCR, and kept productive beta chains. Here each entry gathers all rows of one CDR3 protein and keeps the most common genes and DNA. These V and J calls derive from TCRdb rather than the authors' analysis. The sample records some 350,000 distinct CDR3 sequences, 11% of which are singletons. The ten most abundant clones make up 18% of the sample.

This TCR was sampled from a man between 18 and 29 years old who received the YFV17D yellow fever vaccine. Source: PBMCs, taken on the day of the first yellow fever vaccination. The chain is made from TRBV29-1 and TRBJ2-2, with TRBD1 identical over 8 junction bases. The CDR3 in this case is CSVETGAGELFF. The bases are TGCAGCGTTGAGACAGGGGCCGGGGAGCTGTTTTTT.